The entry below gives a single TCR beta chain sequence along with its context. This clone's antigen is unknown. The data stem from a study of cytomegalovirus exposure and HLA in healthy donors (dated by TCRdb to about 2017). A note on the overall study: In an earlier analysis of 587 of the donors, approximately 260 Gb of sequence data and 120 million or so unique TCR beta sequences from about 190 million T cells were reported. The study profiled the T cell repertoires of approximately 700 subjects by immunosequencing and related them to cytomegalovirus serostatus. Donor age, sex, ethnicity and CMV serostatus were compiled together with the repertoire data. Genome-wide SNP genotypes for about three fifths of the roughly 670 donors were used in a later genetic analysis, which treated that subset as a discovery cohort. Roughly 300 gigabases of sequencing data and approximately 85 million unique TCR sequences were included in an early release covering several hundred HLA-typed donors. To study patterns of TCR occurrence, a later analysis re-analyzed previously published TCR beta repertoires from 500 to 850 donors and added high-resolution HLA genotyping. On average, roughly 250,000 unique TCR beta nucleotide sequences were sequenced per donor among 398 genotyped donors of the cohort, with 15% to 20% of those sequences being non-productive. The study aimed to test whether cataloging public T cell receptors could reveal signatures of past pathogen exposure. Typing coverage differed by locus: A, B, C, DRB1 and DQB1 were typed in about 629-640 donors, DQA1 in 500 to 550, DPA1 in around 610, and DPB1 in approximately 450. To decide whether each TCR beta V gene segment behaved as functional or pseudogenic, an earlier analysis of approximately 620 of the donors relied on high-throughput TCR beta sequencing. All discovery cohort repertoires had been generated using a single sequencing platform. To predict cytomegalovirus infection status, the study brought together high-throughput TCR immunosequencing, statistical association of individual TCRs with disease status, and machine learning. Rather than drawing on any new phenotypic data, the later analysis identified candidate immune exposures from TCR beta sequences and the way those sequences occurred across donors. HLA typing covered class I and class II loci at four-digit resolution. Because of strong linkage in the cohort, five DR-DQ haplotypes were treated as single units for association and clustering. Of the 398 genotyped donors, 75% to 85% were placed in the genetic ancestry cluster associated with self-reported Caucasian donors. Besides the first cohort of roughly 700 subjects, a separate validation cohort made up of over 100 different subjects was used. Paper-wide results and their limitations: Cytomegalovirus status was reported to be diagnosed by the classifier with high specificity and sensitivity in both the original and validation cohorts. Most CMV-associated TCR beta chains appeared to be HLA-restricted in a later analysis, and the HLA associations seemed to be driven largely by CMV exposure. The only immune exposure information available for the cohort was CMV serostatus. In a later analysis, the rate of TCR association differed among HLA loci, with DRB1 alleles having the most associated TCRs and HLA-C alleles having the fewest. A further reported finding was that TCR beta sequences accurately predicted the HLA-A and HLA-B alleles for most subjects in the first cohort. In an earlier analysis of fewer than 750 of the donors, most TCR beta V segments were observed in productive rearrangements about 87% or about 30% of the time, broadly matching IMGT annotations. The study gave a list of under 200 TCR beta chains associated with cytomegalovirus. According to a later genetic analysis, donors in an Asian-associated ancestry cluster had fewer N-insertions in productive TCRs than the roughly 700-donor mean. According to the authors, the approach could potentially be generalized to other disease states and immunological phenotypes. In vitro tests confirmed that a few of the cytomegalovirus-associated TCR beta chains recognize cytomegalovirus antigens. V-gene and J-gene trimming of TCR beta chains was associated with a missense DCLRE1C variant in a later genetic analysis, and the association was replicated in an independent cohort. The 87-base-pair reads could not distinguish some IMGT-functional V segments, including TRBV6-2 and TRBV6-3, so those segments were excluded. Because some donors lacked HLA typing at each locus, the association tests relied only on the typed subset. Over 15 rarely observed V segments, including chromosome 9 orphons, were excluded from the earlier analysis of some 590 of the donors because counts were too low. In a later analysis, some 18,000 TCR beta sequences were associated with specific HLA alleles at a false discovery rate of 0.05. The sequencing pipeline was judged likely to have produced a cluster of highly shared sequence variants as a technical artifact. Several of the top co-occurrence clusters appeared to be linked to parvovirus B19, influenza, CMV and Epstein-Barr virus, according to a later analysis. Most TCR sequences were observed very rarely across donors, whereas some public TCRs were present in many individuals. The cohort was sequenced for TCR beta chains only, and without alpha or paired-chain data the features that could be detected were limited. Correlated functional status among segregating V segments might reflect linkage disequilibrium, but an unknown experimental factor could not be ruled out. A later analysis found that HLA-associated TCR beta chains were more clonally expanded and had lower generation probabilities than equally common non-associated chains. Strong co-occurrence of HLA alleles, especially DR and DQ, made assigning TCR associations to individual alleles difficult. Roughly uniform sequencing depth across donors was assumed in presence/absence analyses, although this assumption may not hold.

The cohort comprised more than 550 healthy bone marrow donors. At the time of sampling, every cohort member was nominally healthy, though immune exposures that went unrecorded were likely present. The donor tested CMV seropositive and was one of the 289 seropositive cohort members. A peripheral blood sample was collected from each donor, and TCR beta sequencing was performed on peripheral blood mononuclear cells. Genomic DNA extraction from the blood cell samples was performed with the Qiagen DNeasy Blood Extraction Kit. The method behind the library was the immunoSEQ multiplex PCR assay. For the multiplex PCR, a mixture combining 60 forward primers for TCR Vbeta segments and 13 reverse primers for TCR Jbeta segments was used. The CDR3 region of rearranged TCR beta genes was amplified from genomic DNA by a multiplex PCR assay. Amplified TCR beta libraries were sequenced as 87-base-pair reads on the Illumina HiSeq System. The original methods were these. In a later analysis, 80 million or so unique TCR beta chains were counted across the approximately 670 repertoires, and some 10 million of these chains were shared by at least two donors. A nearest-neighbor algorithm error-corrected the raw reads and collapsed the reads into unique sequences, merging closely related sequences to remove PCR and sequencing errors. V, D and J gene segments were assigned by aligning CDR3 sequences to IMGT reference sequences. Each retained sequence needed at least a six-nucleotide match to both a V gene segment and a J gene segment. A rearrangement was called productive if the CDR3 had no stop codons and remained in frame with V and J, and every other rearrangement was called non-productive. Following IMGT convention, CDR3 was defined as the stretch from the second conserved V-encoded cysteine to the conserved J-encoded phenylalanine. In an earlier analysis of around 540 of the donors, sequences lacking an unambiguous match to a single V gene segment were excluded. In an earlier analysis of 500 to 750 of the donors, V segments were called functional above 56.7% productive rearrangements and were called segregating when the between-donor standard deviation exceeded 5%. A statistical classification framework was developed to diagnose cytomegalovirus status using the catalog of TCR beta chain sequences. In a later analysis, TCR nucleotide sequences were compared against IMGT/GENE-DB human TR gene sequences so that V and J genes could be assigned. A later analysis assigned CDR3 sequences and most-parsimonious VDJ recombination scenarios with the TCRdist pipeline. A later analysis defined each TCR beta chain by its CDR3 amino acid sequence plus V-gene family, and excluded reads lacking a unique V-gene family. In a later analysis, 500 to 700 highly shared, low-generation-probability nucleotide sequences were removed to address suspected cross-contamination and a sequencing artifact. In a later analysis, a clonal expansion index for each public chain was calculated from normalized within-repertoire ranks of inferred template counts. Generation probabilities in a later analysis came from a VDJ recombination model fitted to out-of-frame rearrangements, and those results were checked against IGoR. In a later analysis, TCR-TCR, TCR-HLA and TCR-CMV co-occurrence was scored with hypergeometric tests, and a repertoire-size bias correction was applied to TCR pairs. In a later analysis, false discovery rates were estimated by permuting HLA or CMV assignments 20 times. In a later analysis, co-occurring TCRs were grouped using DBSCAN, and TCRdist sequence similarity was added for clustering within HLA-allele-positive subsets. Co-occurrence clustering excluded repertoires with fewer than 30,000 or more than 120,000 public chains, plus five with anomalous nucleotide sharing. The table comes from immuneACCESS by way of TCRdb, which keeps in-frame sequences with V and J called. Part of the clones is missing from these tables; in studies checked, under half for an unresolved V gene and the rest for unknown reasons. From that table come the V and J calls and clone size; the DNA was used to work out D and trimming. This sample's table carries 150,000 to 200,000 clones. The ten largest clones capture 0.65% to 0.9% of the sample.

Trimming at the junction amounts to 4 bases on V and 5 bases on J, and the germline ends lie 18 bases apart. The germline V gene (reference sequence) yields GTSNPN for CDR1 and SVGIG for CDR2. The CDR3 runs 16 amino acids, cysteine and phenylalanine included. Solely the CDR3 DNA is kept, with 48 bases framed from the first base. The rearrangement joined TRBV30 to TRBJ1-6, with a weak D call of TRBD1 (6 bases match). Material: PBMCs. This TCR came from a woman aged 18-30 years in good health and CMV-seropositive. The CDR3: CAWKSIQGFNNSPLHF. The nucleotide sequence is given as TGTGCCTGGAAGAGTATTCAGGGGTTCAATAATTCACCCCTCCACTTT.